The TCR beta chain under discussion was sequenced for a study of blood T cells in healthy people across ages. The CDR3 covers 13 residues. Germline V gene lookup returns CDR1 SGHRS and CDR2 YFSETQ. V lost 6 bases and J lost 0, with 8 bases in between. The use of a sample-barcoded 5' primer and a J-beta primer mix characterized a second PCR of roughly 6 to 11 cycles. Via MiXCR, TCRdb re-called the 5' RACE reads, giving one row per CDR3 protein. This sample has about 1 million distinct CDR3 sequences, with 40% to 50% found just once. The genes are TRBV5-1 and TRBJ2-3; the D is unclear. The sequenced sample consisted of blood. The clonotype originates from a woman aged 60-75 years in good health. CDR3 nucleotides: TGCGCCAGCAACTCCTTAAGCACAGATACGCAGTATTTT. Its protein is CASNSLSTDTQYF.